The 7 T cell receptor beta chains below come from one sample, sequenced in a study of T cells after yellow fever vaccination. TCRdb reanalysed the 5' RACE reads using MiXCR and keeps one entry per CDR3 protein. The table lists under 400,000 distinct CDR3 sequences, under 15% of them singletons, with approximately 3.4% in the top ten. The sequenced sample was CD4+ T cells sorted from PBMCs, obtained 15 days after the yellow fever booster vaccination. These receptors came from a young man who received the YFV17D yellow fever vaccine.

V gene TRBV10-3 combines with J gene TRBJ2-5; unclear D gene. The CDR3 totals 14 residues. Deletions cut 2 bases from V and 5 bases from J, with 12 bases between. CDR1 and CDR2 (germline): ENHRY, SYGVKD. The CDR3 sequence is CAISEQVRAETQYF. The CDR3 DNA is TGTGCCATCAGTGAGCAAGTCCGGGCGGAGACCCAGTACTTC.

The table lists this clonotype with a few counts. This chain uses TRBV19 with TRBJ2-5, with 10 bases lining up with TRBD1. CDR1 and CDR2 (germline): LNHDA, SQIVND (reference sequence). This CDR3 has 16 amino acids. V was pared by 2 bases and J by 2 bases, with 5 bases of the junction left unmatched. The CDR3 DNA sequence: TGTGCCAGTAGTATAACCGGGACAGGGGTACAAGAGACCCAGTACTTC. This gives the protein CASSITGTGVQETQYF.

This clonotype turned up a few times. The CDR3 DNA reads TGTGCCAGCACCTCCCAAGGTTACAGGGCAAGCAACTATGGCTACACCTTC. This translates into CASTSQGYRASNYGYTF. This chain uses TRBV4-2 with TRBJ1-2; TRBD1 is a possible D gene (6 bases). The germline V gene encodes CDR1 LGHNA and CDR2 YNFKEQ. Trimming removed 7 bases at V and 2 bases at J, with 23 bases between. The CDR3 has 17 residues.

In DNA form, the CDR3 reads TGCGCCAGCAGCCCGTTGACTCAAGTGGAGACCCAGTACTTC. This encodes CASSPLTQVETQYF. The gene calls are TRBV5-1 and TRBJ2-5, with D unclear. The CDR3 extends over 14 amino acids. Trimming left V 4 bases short and J 5 bases short, with 15 bases between. Germline-derived CDR1 and CDR2 are SGHRS and YFSETQ.

This clonotype was recorded a few times. The V call is TRBV5-1, the J call TRBJ1-3; D is unresolved. Germline V CDR1 and CDR2: SGHRS, YFSETQ. CDR3 length: 17 amino acids. V was clipped by 3 bases and J by 8 bases, with 24 bases between them. CDR3 in amino acids: CASSSVPGFNVLDTIYF. The CDR3 DNA follows: TGCGCCAGCAGCTCGGTCCCGGGGTTTAACGTTTTGGACACCATATATTTT. The whole variable domain, remainder taken from reference TRBV5-1 and TRBJ1-3, is KAGVTQTPRYLIKTRGQQVTLSCSPISGHRSVSWYQQTPGQGLQFLFEYFSETQRNKGNFPGRFSGRQFSNSRSEMNVSTLELGDSALYLCASSSVPGFNVLDTIYFGEGSWLTVV.

This clonotype was found a few times. V is TRBV6-5 and J is TRBJ2-2, with D unresolved. The CDR3 contains 15 residues. CDR1 and CDR2 (germline): MNHEY, SVGAGI. Trimming shortened V by 3 bases and J by 3 bases, and 11 bases separated the two germline ends. CDR3 protein: CASSYLARYTGELFF. The DNA for the CDR3 is TGTGCCAGCAGTTATTTGGCTCGTTACACCGGGGAGCTGTTTTTT.

The chain has TRBV7-9 and TRBJ1-4, with 12 bases lining up with TRBD1. V shed 4 bases, J shed 3 bases, and the junction held 9 bases outside the gene matches. The CDR3 runs 18 residues. The germline V gene encodes CDR1 SEHNR and CDR2 FQNEAQ (reference sequence). CDR3 nucleotide sequence: TGTGCCAGCAGCTGGCCCCCCGGGACAGGGGGCCCTAATGAAAAACTGTTTTTT. Its translation is CASSWPPGTGGPNEKLFF.